The 2 T cell receptor beta chains below all came from one sample that was sequenced in a study of immune evolution from preneoplasia to lung adenocarcinoma (dated by TCRdb to the early 2020s). Library preparation employed the immunoSEQ multiplex PCR assay. This is the immuneACCESS table as TCRdb keeps it, with only in-frame sequences that have V and J called. A part of the clones is gone; compared with another copy, unresolved V genes explain less than half, and the rest is unexplained. In all, the sample holds over 6,500 clones, and approximately 80% of those were seen once. 7.2% of the sample is taken by the ten largest. The specimen was FFPE adjacent normal lung tissue. The receptors were gathered from an older person with lung adenocarcinoma.

The chain joins TRBV5-6 to TRBJ2-5; unclear D gene. The ends were cut back, 4 bases at V and 5 bases at J, with 9 bases in the middle. Germline lookup yields CDR1 SGHDT and CDR2 YYEEEE. The CDR3 contains 12 residues. CDR3 residues: CASSPGWETQYF. The CDR3 nucleotides are TGTGCCAGCAGCCCTGGTTGGGAGACCCAGTACTTC.

This clone was recorded once. V and J are TRBV7-9 and TRBJ1-6, with no clear D. Germline-derived CDR1 and CDR2 are SEHNR and FQNEAQ (reference sequence). The length of the CDR3 is 14 residues. Trimming shortened V by 2 bases and J by 6 bases, and 8 bases separated the two germline ends. CDR3 DNA sequence: TGTGCCAGCAGCTTACCTGGGGTTAATTCACCCCTCCACTTT. Translated, it gives CASSLPGVNSPLHF.